This TCR beta chain stems from a study of T cell responses to AZD1222 COVID-19 vaccine. The assay was immunoSEQ multiplex PCR, and TCRdb's table has in-frame clones only and misses some. The table records fewer than 200,000 clones, around 90% of them present only once. General study points: Baseline testing showed seropositivity in only six AZD1222 recipients. CD4 TCRs associated with vaccination spanned spike, dominating at 160-218 and 743-854.

The CDR3 is 13 residues long. The junction had 8 bases not matched to a gene; V was cut back by 4 bases and J by 10 bases. The germline gives CDR1 LGHDT, CDR2 YNNKEL (reference sequence). Recipients boosted at about 4 weeks or about 12 weeks are pooled. As regards this clone: Its target is unknown.

This material consisted of peripheral blood, taken 28 days after the second AZD1222 dose. The TCR sequence derives from an adult who received the AZD1222 COVID-19 vaccine. This sequence joins TRBV3-1 (or the pseudogene TRBV3-2) and TRBJ1-2, with 8 bases lining up with TRBD1. CDR3 protein: CASSLQGAGDYTF. The CDR3 coding sequence is TGTGCCAGCAGCCTCCAGGGGGCAGGGGACTACACCTTC.